This T cell receptor beta chain is from a study of T cell responses to AZD1222 COVID-19 vaccine. Points from the study as a whole: Repertoires were obtained solely post-peak T cell response. Clonal diversity was possibly underestimated; the donors were predominantly white British and more often female.

Produced via immunoSEQ multiplex PCR; TCRdb's table is partial and in-frame only. Of over 95,000 clones in the sample, approximately 93% were seen once. A word on this clone: Its antigen is not identified.

V was clipped by 4 bases and J by 10 bases, with 14 bases between them. This CDR3 is built from 12 residues. Germline CDR1 is SGHNT and CDR2 is YYREEE (reference sequence). The J gene is TRBJ1-1, the V gene TRBV5-4, with D maybe TRBD1 (5 bases). The source of this sequence is an adult who received the AZD1222 COVID-19 vaccine. Material: peripheral blood, obtained 28 days after the second AZD1222 dose. CDR3 loop: CASSIDSGGAFF. CDR3 DNA: TGTGCCAGCAGCATTGACAGTGGCGGAGCTTTCTTT.